Listed here are 18 T cell receptor beta chains from one sample, sequenced in a study of CD8 T cells in Susac syndrome. About 0.45 to 1 ug RNA was reverse transcribed with random hexamers. TCRdb redid the calling of the immunoSEQ multiplex PCR reads with MiXCR, one entry per CDR3 protein. The sample includes about 200,000 distinct CDR3 sequences, 90% to 95% of them seen just once. Material for sequencing was CD4+ T cells from PBMCs. The receptor source for this set is a human donor with Susac syndrome.

This chain joins TRBV7-3 and TRBJ1-1; D call uncertain. Looked up from germline, CDR1 is SGHTA and CDR2 is FQGTGA. V shed 0 bases and J shed 5 bases, with 10 bases lying between them. The CDR3 is made up of 14 amino acids. The CDR3 loop reads CASSLTAMSTEAFF. In DNA, the CDR3 is TGTGCCAGCAGCTTAACAGCTATGTCAACTGAAGCTTTCTTT. Looking up the rest from reference TRBV7-3 and TRBJ1-1 gives the full variable domain: GAGVSQTPSNKVTEKGKYVELRCDPISGHTALYWYRQSLGQGPEFLIYFQGTGAADDSGLPNDRFFAVRPEGSVSTLKIQRTERGDSAVYLCASSLTAMSTEAFFGQGTRLTVV.

About this clonotype: Compared with germline, one end of the junction differs, possibly owing to a read error. V usage is TRBV3-1 and J usage is TRBJ2-1, with 9 bases aligning to TRBD2. This CDR3 has 17 amino acids. From germline, CDR1 is LGHDT and CDR2 YNNKEL (reference sequence). The CDR3 sequence: CASSKERGGGGYNEQFF. CDR3 DNA: TGTGCCAGCAGCAAAGAGCGCGGGGGGGGAGGGTACAATGAGCAGTTCTTC.

The chain links TRBV6-5 to TRBJ1-5; D not resolved. Trimming took 2 bases from V and 3 from J, leaving 8 bases between them. The CDR3 contains 14 residues. Per the germline V gene, CDR1 is MNHEY and CDR2 is SVGAGI. The CDR3 protein is CASSYNGNNQPQHF. The CDR3 bases are TGTGCCAGCAGTTACAACGGGAACAATCAGCCCCAGCATTTT.

The CDR3: CASSVGPGPDQPQHF. In DNA form, the CDR3 reads TGTGCCAGCAGCGTAGGGCCAGGGCCCGATCAGCCCCAGCATTTT. The chain links TRBV9 to TRBJ1-5; a possible D gene is TRBD1 (5 bases). Germline loops: CDR1 SGDLS, CDR2 YYNGEE. The CDR3 runs to 15 residues. Trimming took off 0 bases at V and 5 bases at J, with 12 bases between the two ends.

V usage is TRBV7-9 and J usage is TRBJ2-7; D is ambiguous. Germline lookup yields CDR1 SEHNR and CDR2 FQNEAQ (reference sequence). This CDR3 comprises 13 residues. V was pared by 5 bases and J by 6 bases, with 14 bases between. The CDR3 nucleotides are TGTGCCAGCAGCGACGATTTCCCCCTCGAGCAGTACTTC. Translation: CASSDDFPLEQYF.

J is TRBJ2-3 and V is TRBV7-9; D possibly uses TRBD1 or TRBD2 (5 bases each). The CDR3 totals 13 residues. CDR1 is SEHNR, CDR2 FQNEAQ, per germline (reference sequence). The germline V and J ends were trimmed by 11 bases and 2 bases, with 14 bases remaining between them. CDR3 sequence reads: CAPGDPLTDTQYF. The CDR3 DNA reads as TGTGCCCCTGGGGACCCCCTCACAGATACGCAGTATTTT.

This chain uses TRBV6-1 with TRBJ1-1, with TRBD1 matching over 9 bases. V lost 5 bases, J lost 4 bases, and 5 bases stayed unmatched. Germline V gene sequence: CDR1 MNHNS, CDR2 SASEGT. The CDR3 has 14 amino acids. CDR3 nucleotides: TGTGCCAGCAGTACGACAGGGGGAGGCACTGAAGCTTTCTTT. Its translation is CASSTTGGGTEAFF.

The chain joins TRBV7-8 to TRBJ2-3, with no clear D. The CDR3 extends over 15 amino acids. Germline CDR1 is SGHVS and CDR2 is FQNEAQ. V lost 5 bases and J lost 1, with 13 bases in between. The CDR3 reads CASSPAGSGTDTQYF. CDR3 DNA sequence: TGTGCCAGCAGCCCGGCAGGCAGCGGCACAGATACGCAGTATTTT.

The chain is built from TRBV24-1 and TRBJ2-5; 7 positions match TRBD1. The CDR3 is 15 amino acids. Trimming at V came to 2 bases and at J to 5 bases, leaving 7 bases not matched to a gene. Germline assignment: CDR1 KGHDR and CDR2 SFDVKD. The CDR3 sequence: CATSDSDRARETQYF. CDR3 nucleotide sequence: TGTGCCACCAGTGATTCCGACAGGGCGCGGGAGACCCAGTACTTC.

This chain links TRBV3-1 with TRBJ2-7, with a tentative D call TRBD2 (6 bases). CDR1 is LGHDT and CDR2 is YNNKEL in the germline V gene (reference sequence). There are 14 residues in the CDR3. Trimming removed 3 bases from V and 6 bases from J, with 15 bases in between. CDR3 in DNA: TGTGCCAGCAGCCATAGTACCGGGACTTCCGAGCAGTACTTC. It encodes CASSHSTGTSEQYF.

The genes are TRBV6-4 and TRBJ1-1, with TRBD1 as a possible D gene (5 bases). Germline V lookup: CDR1 MRHNA, CDR2 SNTAGT. This CDR3 has 14 amino acids. Trimming took 6 bases from V and 3 from J, leaving 14 bases between them. The CDR3 sequence: CASRRGDSDTEAFF. The CDR3 coding sequence is TGTGCCAGCAGACGGGGAGACAGCGACACTGAAGCTTTCTTT.

V usage is TRBV27 and J usage is TRBJ2-7, with D possibly TRBD1 on 5 matching bases. Trimming shortened V by 9 bases and J by 2 bases, and 11 bases separated the two germline ends. From germline, CDR1 is MNHEY and CDR2 SMNVEV (reference sequence). The length of the CDR3 is 12 residues. The CDR3 spells CASRGRPYEQYF. The CDR3 nucleotides are TGTGCCAGTAGGGGCAGGCCCTACGAGCAGTACTTC.

This chain links TRBV4-1 with TRBJ1-4; 7 bases are shared with TRBD1. The CDR3 contains 15 residues. Germline CDR1 MGHRA, CDR2 YSYEKL. V gave up 6 bases and J gave up 4 bases; unmatched junction bases: 8. The chain's CDR3 is CASRGRDSLNEKLFF. CDR3 nucleotide sequence: TGCGCCAGCAGGGGAAGGGACAGCCTTAATGAAAAACTGTTTTTT.

This rearrangement joins TRBV29-1 to TRBJ2-7; perhaps TRBD1 as D (6 bases). Germline assignment: CDR1 SQVTM and CDR2 ANQGSEA. The CDR3 consists of 11 residues. V was cut by 6 bases and J by 6 bases, with 12 bases left in between. The CDR3 nucleotides are TGCAGCGTATCTACAGGGAGCGAGCAGTACTTC. It translates to CSVSTGSEQYF.

This clonotype was counted once. The V call is TRBV7-8, the J call TRBJ2-2; D gene ambiguous. With 5 bases removed from V and 1 base from J, the gap between germline ends came to 8 bases. This CDR3 spans 14 amino acids. From germline, CDR1 is SGHVS and CDR2 FQNEAQ. The CDR3 DNA is TGTGCCAGCAGCCAAACTATGAACACCGGGGAGCTGTTTTTT. This codes for CASSQTMNTGELFF.

This clonotype has only one observation. V usage is TRBV30 and J usage is TRBJ1-5; D call uncertain. The CDR3 extends over 16 amino acids. Trimming pared 0 bases from V and 2 bases from J, leaving 14 bases between. The germline V gene encodes CDR1 GTSNPN and CDR2 SVGIG (reference sequence). The CDR3 bases are TGTGCCTGGAGTGTAAAGGGCAGGTCCGGCAATCAGCCCCAGCATTTT. Amino acid sequence: CAWSVKGRSGNQPQHF.

V usage is TRBV24-1 and J usage is TRBJ2-1; D is undetermined. Deletions cut 1 base from V and 12 bases from J, with 12 bases between. Germline assignment: CDR1 KGHDR and CDR2 SFDVKD. The CDR3 totals 13 residues. CDR3 DNA sequence: TGTGCCACCAGTGATTTCAGGAGCGTAGGGCAGTTCTTC. Its translation is CATSDFRSVGQFF.

V and J are TRBV4-2 and TRBJ2-3; TRBD2 matches 7 bases. V dropped 5 bases and J dropped 4; count of bases not matched to a gene: 9. CDR1 and CDR2 from the germline V gene are LGHNA and YNFKEQ. The CDR3 is 15 residues long. The CDR3 protein is CASSGATAGADTQYF. CDR3 in DNA: TGTGCCAGCAGCGGGGCGACGGCGGGGGCAGATACGCAGTATTTT.